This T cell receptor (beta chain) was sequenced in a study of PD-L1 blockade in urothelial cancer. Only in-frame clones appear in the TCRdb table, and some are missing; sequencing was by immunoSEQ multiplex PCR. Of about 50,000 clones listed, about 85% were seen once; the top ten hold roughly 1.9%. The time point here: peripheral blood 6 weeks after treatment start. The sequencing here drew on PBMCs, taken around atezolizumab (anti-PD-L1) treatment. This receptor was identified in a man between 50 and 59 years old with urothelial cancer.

DNA for the CDR3: TGTGCCAGCAGCCGCAGGAGCGGTAGAGGCAATGAGCAGTTCTTC. It yields the protein CASSRRSGRGNEQFF. The chain joins TRBV7-2 to TRBJ2-1; tentative D call: TRBD2 (5 bases). Trimming left V 5 bases short and J 6 bases short, with 17 bases between. Germline CDR1 reads SGHTA; CDR2 reads FQGNSA. CDR3 size: 15 residues.